This TCR beta chain was found in a study of regulatory T cells in long-lasting Graves disease. General study points: Persistent cases favored TRBV28, TRBJ1-2 and TRBJ2-5. The TCR repertoire of persistent Graves' patients was less diverse than that of newly diagnosed ones.

Time point described: persistent/refractory GD, antithyroid drugs over 5 years with positive TRAb. Isolated PBMC RNA provided the starting material for the TCR library. Assembly of TCR beta libraries relied on iRepertoire HTBI primers together with Arm-PCR of CDR3 regions. TCRdb analysed the multiplex PCR reads with MiXCR anew, one entry per CDR3 protein. The data contain about 470,000 distinct CDR3 sequences, around a fifth of them singletons. This clonotype was seen ten or more times. Its antigen is still unknown. CDR1 and CDR2 from the germline V gene are MDHEN and SYDVKM. Between the trimmed V and J ends, which lost 7 bases and 7 bases, there was a span of 10 bases. CDR3 length: 11 amino acids.

The sample here was peripheral blood mononuclear cells (PBMCs), taken when the disease was refractory, from a patient treated with antithyroid drugs. The chain is built from TRBV28 and TRBJ1-1; no definite D call. This TCR was sampled from a female donor with Graves disease. The CDR3 DNA reads TGTGCCAGCACCTATACGATTGAAGCTTTCTTT. Translated: CASTYTIEAFF.